This record covers a single T cell receptor (beta chain). Its specificity is unknown. The entry originates in a study of T cell clonality in common variable immunodeficiency. Whole-study findings and limits: Compared with controls, CVID subjects had fewer shared TCRbeta clones. Common variable immunodeficiency TCR beta sequences reportedly had fewer deletions and N-nucleotide insertions. CVID subjects showed higher TCRbeta clonality than healthy controls.

Profiled with immunoSEQ multiplex PCR; TCRdb holds only in-frame clones, not every one. The table gives approximately 8,800 clones; the top ten clones make up 3.5% to 4.5% of it. Material: peripheral blood mononuclear cells. This sequence was found in a human donor with common variable immunodeficiency.

The sequenced part of the CDR3 DNA is TGTGCCAGTAGTCCTCAGACACCCTCCTACGAG. It specifies CASSPQTPSYE. The whole CDR3 protein reads CASSPQTPSYEQYF. The chain joins TRBV19 to TRBJ2-7; D is uncertain. The read stops 3 residues short of the end of the CDR3; the missing end is completed from the germline J gene. Germline V lookup: CDR1 LNHDA, CDR2 SQIVND (reference sequence). Trimming removed 5 bases at V and 0 bases at J, with 11 bases between. The CDR3 loop spans 14 amino acids.